Shown below are 16 T cell receptor beta chains from a single sample sequenced in a study of blood T cell repertoires in COVID-19. Using immunoSEQ multiplex PCR, the repertoire was profiled, and TCRdb retains in-frame clones only, with some absent. This repertoire shows 250,000 to 350,000 clones, roughly 86% found once; its top ten account for under 2%. The sequencing sample was made of peripheral blood. The receptors originated from a woman aged 45-59 years with acute or convalescent COVID-19.

The V call is TRBV4-3, the J call TRBJ2-7; the D gene is possibly TRBD2 (5 bases). CDR1 is LGHNA, CDR2 YSLEER, per germline. This CDR3 spans 14 amino acids. Trimming pared 0 bases from V and 2 bases from J, leaving 8 bases between. The CDR3 loop is CASSQELGAYEQYF. The CDR3 nucleotides are TGCGCCAGCAGCCAAGAACTAGGTGCCTACGAGCAGTACTTC.

This clone was counted only a few times. The rearrangement uses TRBV20-1 and TRBJ2-7; 9 nucleotides match TRBD1. The CDR3 consists of 14 residues. Losses at the gene ends were 3 bases for V and 6 bases for J; bases not matched to a gene: 9. The germline gives CDR1 DFQATT, CDR2 SNEGSKA (reference sequence). CDR3 amino acids: CSASVGTGTLEQYF. The CDR3 DNA follows: TGCAGTGCTAGTGTGGGGACAGGGACACTCGAGCAGTACTTC.

This clone has just one count. V usage is TRBV11-2 and J usage is TRBJ1-4; unclear D gene. Trimming shortened V by 1 base and J by 3 bases, and 6 bases separated the two germline ends. Germline V gene data show CDR1 as SGHAT and CDR2 as FQNNGV. The CDR3 totals 14 residues. The DNA for the CDR3 is TGTGCCAGCAGCTTAGGTCTATCTAATGAAAAACTGTTTTTT. Its translation is CASSLGLSNEKLFF.

The table lists this clone with a count of one. The chain combines TRBV5-1 with TRBJ1-1; no firm D call. CDR3 length equals 14 residues. V gave up 3 bases and J gave up 1 base, with 10 bases separating them. CDR1 and CDR2 (germline): SGHRS, YFSETQ. CDR3 in DNA: TGCGCCAGCAGCTCCGGAGTGGGGAACACTGAAGCTTTCTTT. It is translated as CASSSGVGNTEAFF.

V is TRBV16 and J is TRBJ1-6; no clear D. V lost 2 bases and J 2 bases, leaving 13 bases between the germline ends. The CDR3 length is 17 residues. The V gene's germline CDR1 is KGHSY and CDR2 FQNENV. Written as DNA, the CDR3 is TGTGCCAGCAGCCAAACCGAGGGTGGGACCTATAATTCACCCCTCCACTTT. Protein product: CASSQTEGGTYNSPLHF. The full variable domain, completed using reference TRBV16 and TRBJ1-6, is GEEVAQTPKHLVRGEGQKAKLYCAPIKGHSYVFWYQQVLKNEFKFLISFQNENVFDETGMPKERFSAKCLPNSPCSLEIQATKLEDSAVYFCASSQTEGGTYNSPLHFGNGTRLTVT.

CDR3 DNA: TGTGCCAGCAGTTCCGAGGGACAGGGGGTCGCGGCTTTCTTT. Translating gives CASSSEGQGVAAFF. This rearrangement joins TRBV6-5 to TRBJ1-1, with 11 bases identical to TRBD1. Germline lookup yields CDR1 MNHEY and CDR2 SVGAGI. The J segment lost 11 bases and the V segment lost 4 bases, leaving 9 bases of the junction unmatched. The CDR3 covers 14 residues.

A note on this clone: The same CDR3 also results from other DNA sequences found in this sample. The chain couples TRBV5-1 to TRBJ1-1, with D unresolved. V lost 0 bases and J 1 base, leaving 4 bases between the germline ends. Germline values: CDR1 SGHRS, CDR2 YFSETQ. The CDR3 sequence is 13 residues long. CDR3 sequence (DNA): TGCGCCAGCAGCTTGGGTCGGAACACTGAAGCTTTCTTT. Protein product: CASSLGRNTEAFF. The variable domain in full, with the rest retrieved from reference TRBV5-1 and TRBJ1-1, is KAGVTQTPRYLIKTRGQQVTLSCSPISGHRSVSWYQQTPGQGLQFLFEYFSETQRNKGNFPGRFSGRQFSNSRSEMNVSTLELGDSALYLCASSLGRNTEAFFGQGTRLTVV.

This clone was detected a few times. The V call is TRBV27, the J call TRBJ1-2; D remains unclear. Trimming took off 2 bases at V and 10 bases at J, with 14 bases between the two ends. Germline V gene data show CDR1 as MNHEY and CDR2 as SMNVEV (reference sequence). There are 13 residues in the CDR3. The CDR3 here is CASSLRGLGAYTF. The CDR3 nucleotides read TGTGCCAGCAGTTTACGCGGTCTGGGTGCCTACACCTTC.

This clone showed up just a few times. The rearrangement joins TRBV11-3 to TRBJ2-5, with D perhaps TRBD2 (6 bases). V lost 1 base and J 4 bases, leaving 25 bases between the germline ends. CDR1 and CDR2 (germline): SGHNT, YENEEA. The CDR3 runs to 19 residues. This CDR3 is CASSLGLWFGSDGGETQYF. The CDR3 DNA reads TGTGCCAGCAGCTTAGGATTGTGGTTCGGGAGTGACGGTGGAGAGACCCAGTACTTC.

The chain couples TRBV24-1 to TRBJ1-1; 8 nucleotides align to TRBD1. The CDR3 runs 15 residues. V was clipped by 3 bases and J by 1 base; unmatched bases: 3. CDR1 is KGHDR and CDR2 is SFDVKD in the germline V gene. Here the CDR3 DNA reads TGTGCCACCAGTGATCCAGGGGGCGGGAACACTGAAGCTTTCTTT. Translating gives CATSDPGGGNTEAFF.

The chain couples TRBV4-1 to TRBJ1-3, with D possibly TRBD1 on 6 matching bases. Between the trimmed V and J ends, which lost 8 bases and 0 bases, there was a span of 14 bases. This CDR3 spans 15 amino acids. Germline V gene lookup returns CDR1 MGHRA and CDR2 YSYEKL. This CDR3 reads CASSGQPDSGNTIYF. Here the CDR3 DNA reads TGCGCCAGCTCCGGACAGCCCGACTCTGGAAACACCATATATTTT.

The gene calls are TRBV6-5 and TRBJ2-7; TRBD1 aligns across 7 bases. This CDR3 contains 14 residues. CDR1 MNHEY and CDR2 SVGAGI come from the germline V gene. Trimming removed 5 bases from V and 3 bases from J; junction bases left unmatched: 7. DNA of the CDR3: TGTGCCAGCAGTCAGGGACAGTCTGTCTACGAGCAGTACTTC. This encodes CASSQGQSVYEQYF.

The chain links TRBV30 to TRBJ2-2; a weak D match, TRBD1 (5 bases). V was shortened by 0 bases and J by 6 bases, with 5 bases between the two germline ends. Germline CDR1 is GTSNPN and CDR2 is SVGIG (reference sequence). The length of the CDR3 is 12 residues. As DNA, the CDR3 is TGTGCCTGGAGTGTAGGGGCCGGGGAGCTGTTTTTT. Its protein product is CAWSVGAGELFF.

The chain uses TRBV30 and TRBJ1-4, with 9 bases matching TRBD1. Per the germline V gene, CDR1 is GTSNPN and CDR2 is SVGIG (reference sequence). Germline trimming cut 1 base from V and 5 bases from J; bases unmatched to any gene: 8. The CDR3 sequence is 16 residues long. The CDR3 region has the DNA TGTGCCTGGAGTGCACCAAGACAGGGGGTAAATGAAAAACTGTTTTTT. Translation: CAWSAPRQGVNEKLFF.

The rearrangement uses TRBV5-4 and TRBJ1-1; TRBD1 matches at 8 bases. V lost 3 bases and J lost 4; bases outside the gene matches: 5. Germline V gives CDR1 SGHNT, CDR2 YYREEE (reference sequence). The CDR3 is 14 amino acids. The CDR3 here is CASSSGQDATEAFF. CDR3 DNA: TGTGCCAGCAGCTCGGGACAGGACGCCACTGAAGCTTTCTTT.

There are a few counts of this clone. The rearrangement links TRBV4-3 to TRBJ1-5; D is perhaps TRBD1 (6 bases). Germline lookup yields CDR1 LGHNA and CDR2 YSLEER. The CDR3 totals 16 residues. The V and J ends lost 0 bases and 3 bases respectively, with 12 bases between them. The CDR3 DNA follows: TGCGCCAGCAGCCAAGATTTGACAGGCTTCAATCAGCCCCAGCATTTT. Residues: CASSQDLTGFNQPQHF.